One and the same sample provided the 12 T cell receptor beta chains below, sequenced in a study. TCRdb reanalysed the RT-PCR reads using MiXCR and keeps one entry per CDR3 protein. The profile shows more than 550,000 distinct CDR3 sequences, about 14% of them singletons. The sequenced sample was memory CD4+ T cells from blood. Receptor source: a female donor in good health, serving as a healthy control.

This clonotype was counted only a few times. This chain links TRBV7-9 with TRBJ2-7; a weak D match, TRBD2 (6 bases). Trimming took off 4 bases at V and 4 bases at J, with 20 bases between the two ends. The CDR3 consists of 16 residues. The germline CDR1 and CDR2 sequences are SEHNR and FQNEAQ (reference sequence). In DNA form, the CDR3 reads TGTGCCAGCAGCTCCCCTCAAAGCCAGGCGGGGTACGAGCAGTACTTC. It encodes CASSSPQSQAGYEQYF.

This clonotype was seen a handful of times. The rearrangement links TRBV5-1 to TRBJ1-1; D is undetermined. Germline loops: CDR1 SGHRS, CDR2 YFSETQ. The V end lost 4 bases, the J end lost 4 bases, and 17 bases lay between the germline ends. CDR3 size: 15 residues. DNA for the CDR3: TGCGCCAGCAGCACCTTATTGGGCGTAGTCACTGAAGCTTTCTTT. Translated: CASSTLLGVVTEAFF.

This clonotype was detected ten times or more. The chain links TRBV12-3 or TRBV12-4 to TRBJ2-1; D possibly corresponds to TRBD2 (7 bases). This CDR3 has 11 amino acids. V lost 8 bases and J 9 bases, leaving 11 bases between the germline ends. The CDR3 spells CASLGGVEQFF. The CDR3 DNA reads TGTGCCAGCTTAGGGGGGGTTGAGCAGTTCTTC.

A note on this clonotype: A much larger clone lies a single base off, so this may be a read error. The chain recombines TRBV4-1 with TRBJ2-3, with D uncertain. V was trimmed by 2 bases and J by 6 bases, leaving 12 bases between them. There are 14 residues in the CDR3. Germline lookup yields CDR1 MGHRA and CDR2 YSYEKL. The CDR3 reads CASSQWVFVDTQYF. The CDR3 nucleotides read TGCGCCAGCAGCCAATGGGTCTTTGTGGATACGCAGTATTTT.

This chain links TRBV10-3 with TRBJ1-3; D unclear. Germline V gene data show CDR1 as ENHRY and CDR2 as SYGVKD. The CDR3 contains 16 residues. V shed 3 bases and J shed 0 bases, with 12 bases lying between them. The CDR3 DNA follows: TGTGCCATCAGTGATCGAGGGAGTAACTCTGGAAACACCATATATTTT. Translating it yields CAISDRGSNSGNTIYF.

The table lists this clonotype with many counts. The gene calls are TRBV28 and TRBJ2-7; D is possibly TRBD2 (7 bases). The CDR3 has 14 residues. Germline assignment: CDR1 MDHEN and CDR2 SYDVKM. V shed 6 bases and J shed 0 bases, with 12 bases lying between them. CDR3: CASSPGGLSYEQYF. CDR3 nucleotides: TGTGCCAGCAGCCCCGGGGGGCTCTCCTACGAGCAGTACTTC.

This clonotype was recorded at least ten times. The CDR3 sequence: CASREGGGYNEQFF. The CDR3 DNA reads as TGCGCCAGCCGAGAGGGAGGGGGCTACAATGAGCAGTTCTTC. The gene calls are TRBV5-1 and TRBJ2-1; possibly TRBD2 for D (7 bases). Deletions cut 7 bases from V and 3 bases from J, with 14 bases between. CDR1 is SGHRS and CDR2 is YFSETQ in the germline V gene. This CDR3 spans 14 amino acids.

This clonotype was observed at least ten times. The CDR3 nucleotides are TGCGCCAGCAGCCCGGACCAAAACACCGGGGAGCTGTTTTTT. Amino acids: CASSPDQNTGELFF. V gene TRBV5-1 combines with J gene TRBJ2-2; D not resolved. CDR1 is SGHRS, CDR2 YFSETQ, per germline. The ends were cut back, 4 bases at V and 2 bases at J, with 9 bases in the middle. CDR3 size: 14 residues.

The chain combines TRBV20-1 with TRBJ2-1; TRBD1 agrees at 12 bases. This CDR3 contains 17 residues. The germline V gene has CDR1 DFQATT and CDR2 SNEGSKA (reference sequence). J was trimmed by 8 bases and V by 0 bases; bases with no gene match: 11. This CDR3 is CSARDPLRGQGADEQFF. The CDR3 nucleotides are TGCAGTGCTAGAGATCCGCTTAGGGGACAGGGGGCGGATGAGCAGTTCTTC.

This clonotype was counted ten times or more. The chain has TRBV12-3 or TRBV12-4 and TRBJ2-1; TRBD1 matches 9 bases. CDR3 length: 13 amino acids. Unmatched junction bases numbered 3, after V lost 6 bases and J lost 6 bases. The CDR3 reads CASRSTGGNEQFF. The DNA of the CDR3 is TGTGCCAGCAGATCGACAGGGGGCAATGAGCAGTTCTTC.

This clonotype was picked up a small number of times. V gene TRBV27 combines with J gene TRBJ1-1; D ambiguous. Trimming cost V 1 base and J 2 bases, with 14 bases left between them. CDR3 length equals 16 residues. The V gene's germline CDR1 is MNHEY and CDR2 SMNVEV (reference sequence). CDR3 sequence (DNA): TGTGCCAGCAGTTTATTCGGTGTTGGACTAAACACTGAAGCTTTCTTT. Translation: CASSLFGVGLNTEAFF.

This clonotype was recorded many times. The chain recombines TRBV20-1 with TRBJ2-7; tentatively, D is TRBD2 (5 bases). Germline lookup yields CDR1 DFQATT and CDR2 SNEGSKA (reference sequence). The CDR3 is 12 residues long. V gave up 2 bases and J gave up 6 bases, with 11 bases separating them. CDR3 loop: CSARPQAGEQYF. The CDR3 region has the DNA TGCAGTGCTAGACCCCAGGCGGGCGAGCAGTACTTC.